This TCR beta chain was identified during a study of cytomegalovirus exposure and HLA in healthy donors. Study summary: The roughly 120 validation repertoires matched the approximately 700 first-cohort repertoires in platform, a later analysis reported. Study-level findings and limits: In vitro, a few CMV-associated chains proved specific for CMV antigens. The classifier reportedly diagnosed cytomegalovirus status with high specificity and sensitivity. Cytomegalovirus-associated TCR beta chains were listed, numbering some 180.

Details on this clone: Its specificity is unknown.

In germline, CDR1 is MGHRA, CDR2 YSYEKL. This CDR3 is 17 amino acids long. V dropped 6 bases and J dropped 3 bases, with 23 bases sitting between them. TCRdb's table, derived via immunoSEQ multiplex PCR, lists solely in-frame clones and lacks some. The table has approximately 73,000 clones, around 95% seen once. This sequence originates from a man aged 18 to 29 in good health and CMV-seronegative. The genes are TRBV4-1 and TRBJ1-1; D is perhaps TRBD1 (6 bases). Sequencing was performed on PBMCs. CDR3 protein: CASRPAAGGGRDTEAFF. The CDR3 DNA is TGCGCCAGCAGGCCCGCCGCGGGAGGGGGGAGGGACACTGAAGCTTTCTTT.